This TCR beta chain was sequenced for a study of CD8+CD57+ T cells in acquired aplastic anemia (dated by TCRdb to 2016 to 2019). Background for the entire study: On average, sorted CD4+ and CD8+ cells yielded around 3.1 ug of extracted DNA, with a range of roughly 0.17 to 27.4 ug. A CD8+CD57+ expansion meant a frequency higher than the mean frequency seen in healthy subjects.

V loses 2 bases of germline sequence and J loses 2 bases, and the interval between the two ends is 5 bases. From its cysteine to its phenylalanine, the CDR3 spans 14 amino acids. Just CDR3 DNA is preserved here, 42 bases in frame from base 1. From a lookup of the germline V gene (reference sequence), CDR1 and CDR2 are SGHKS and YYEKEE. Genomic DNA served as template for TCR beta VDJ combination and CDR3 sequence profiling. An Illumina HiSeq 2000 was used for TCR repertoire sequencing. Per the original workflow: Repertoire assessment relied on Simpson's diversity index, CDR3 size and DJ length profiles, and TRBV/TRBJ rearrangement plots. The immunodominant clone was defined as the most abundant DNA sequence in deep sequencing data. CDR3 amino acid sequences were checked for sharing across subjects and were also compared against the VDJdb database and published repertoires. TCRdb reworked the public reads: Q25 trimming with fastp, MiXCR clone assembly, productive beta chains retained. Every CDR3 protein is listed once, alongside the most common genes and DNA of its rows. TCRdb assigned the V and J calls; the authors' analysis was not used. The sample table holds some 170,000 distinct CDR3 sequences, of which 71% were seen once. 45% to 60% of the sample rests with the top ten.

Paper-wide results and their limitations: No significant difference in CD8+ Simpson's diversity was found between patients and healthy controls (P=0.060). Fewer than 35 CD8+ CDR3 sequences were found to be shared between patients and controls, but these sequences appeared to be highly expressed in patients and within the immunodominant clones of the patients.

Of note for this clonotype: Which antigen it targets is not known. No per-base quality is available; no much larger clone lies one base away.

Flow cytometry had shown CD8+CD57+ cell expansion in the patients selected for sequencing. All patients had severe acquired aplastic anemia diagnosed by International Study of Aplastic Anemia and Agranulocytosis and Camitta criteria. No patient had received any therapy when blood was sampled. In this study, sorted CD4+ and CD8+ T cells from the blood of healthy subjects and of severe aplastic anemia patients had their TCR repertoires deep-sequenced. In the USA, patient enrollment took place under clinicaltrials.gov protocols 00001620, 01623167, 00001397, 00071045, 00081523 and 00961064. Ficoll-Paque density gradient centrifugation was used to isolate peripheral blood mononuclear cells. Before DNA extraction, CD4+ and CD8+ T cells were sorted by FACS or by magnetic beads.

The rearrangement combines TRBV5-5 with TRBJ2-6; confidence is insufficient to name the D gene. The sequence derives from a human donor with aplastic anemia. The sequenced material came from sorted CD4+, CD8+, or CD8+CD57+ T cells (not recorded which) from PBMCs. The DNA sequence is TGTGCCAGCAGCTTCCAGGCTGGGGCCAACGTCCTGACTTTC. It translates to CASSFQAGANVLTF.